The 30 T cell receptor beta chains in this list originate from one sample, sequenced in a study of post-analysis software for immune sequencing data. Whole-study findings and limits: In patients, TRBV5-6, TRBV5-1 and TRBV20-1 belonged to roughly 5 TRBV segments found more frequently than in controls.

No antigen has been assigned to these receptors. Built from TCR beta cDNA, the libraries had unique molecular identifiers in them. Via MiXCR, TCRdb re-called the PCR reads, giving one row per CDR3 protein. This sample has more than 500,000 distinct CDR3 sequences; approximately 31% occur once, and the top ten carry approximately 6%. The sequenced material came from blood. The receptor source for this set is a girl between 2 and 17 years old with multiple sclerosis.

This clonotype came up a few times. The chain employs TRBV7-9 and TRBJ2-7; possibly TRBD1 for D (7 bases). Trimming took off 5 bases at V and 1 base at J, with 18 bases between the two ends. The CDR3 contains 16 residues. From germline, CDR1 is SEHNR and CDR2 FQNEAQ (reference sequence). CDR3 in DNA: TGTGCCAGCAGCCCAATGGCGGGGACAGTGTCCTACGAGCAGTACTTC. The encoded protein is CASSPMAGTVSYEQYF.

In regard to this clonotype: Its ends do not fully match the called genes, so a read error is possible. The chain links TRBV12-3 or TRBV12-4 to TRBJ2-5; either TRBD1 or TRBD2 may supply D (5 bases each). The CDR3 is 16 amino acids. The CDR3 loop reads CASSSKGREQQETPYF. The CDR3 DNA reads as TGTGCCAGCAGCTCCAAGGGCAGGGAGCAGCAAGAGACCCCGTACTTC.

The V call is TRBV20-1, the J call TRBJ2-1; TRBD2 matches 10 bases. Trimming took 3 bases from V and 7 from J; bases not matched to a gene: 6. The CDR3 has 14 residues. Germline CDR1 is DFQATT and CDR2 is SNEGSKA (reference sequence). The CDR3 DNA reads as TGCAGTGCTAGGATTAGCGGGGGGTTTAATGAGCAGTTCTTC. Translated: CSARISGGFNEQFF.

The chain links TRBV18 to TRBJ2-4; D is unresolved. The J call is doubtful: the DNA matches TRBJ2-7 better. Germline V gives CDR1 KGHSH, CDR2 LQKENI. This CDR3 is built from 13 residues. CDR3 bases: TGTGCCAGCTCACCACCGACGAACTACGAGCAGTACTTC. As protein: CASSPPTNYEQYF.

This clonotype was counted only a few times. The chain employs TRBV18 and TRBJ1-2; 12 bases agree with TRBD1. V lost 3 bases, J lost 8 bases, and 7 bases stayed unmatched. Looked up from germline, CDR1 is KGHSH and CDR2 is LQKENI. The CDR3 runs to 15 residues. CDR3 residues: CASSPLPGTGGGYTF. For the CDR3, the DNA is TGTGCCAGCTCACCTCTACCCGGGACAGGGGGCGGCTACACCTTC.

The chain uses TRBV7-8 and TRBJ2-5, with 9 bases identical to TRBD1. Germline V gene sequence: CDR1 SGHVS, CDR2 FQNEAQ. This CDR3 contains 15 residues. Trimming removed 1 base from V and 3 bases from J; junction bases left unmatched: 3. The CDR3: CASSLEGQGEETQYF. The CDR3 nucleotides read TGTGCCAGCAGCTTAGAGGGACAGGGAGAAGAGACCCAGTACTTC.

The chain recombines TRBV5-1 with TRBJ2-3; 10 positions agree with TRBD2. CDR1 and CDR2 (germline): SGHRS, YFSETQ. V lost 6 bases, J lost 2 bases, and 18 bases stayed unmatched. The CDR3 is 19 amino acids. Here the CDR3 DNA reads TGCGCCAGCACCCGTATAACCAGCGGGGGGGCCCAGATCACAGATACGCAGTATTTT. Translating gives CASTRITSGGAQITDTQYF.

This clonotype was observed at least ten times. This chain joins TRBV10-3 and TRBJ2-1; D call uncertain. This CDR3 region has 13 residues. Trimming took 4 bases from V and 5 from J, leaving 9 bases between them. Germline V gives CDR1 ENHRY, CDR2 SYGVKD. The CDR3 loop is CAISVHRDNEQFF. The CDR3 bases are TGTGCCATCAGTGTCCATCGGGACAATGAGCAGTTCTTC.

This clonotype was counted once. The V and J genes are TRBV5-5 and TRBJ2-3; 7 bases align to TRBD1. Germline-derived CDR1 and CDR2 are SGHKS and YYEKEE (reference sequence). The CDR3 is 16 amino acids. With V trimmed by 0 bases and J by 2 bases, 6 bases remained unmatched. The CDR3 nucleotides read TGTGCCAGCAGCTTGGCAGGGACAGCCACCACAGATACGCAGTATTTT. It is translated as CASSLAGTATTDTQYF.

This clonotype was picked up a small number of times. The chain couples TRBV29-1 to TRBJ1-1, with 8 nucleotides matching TRBD1. The CDR3 is 15 amino acids. In germline, CDR1 is SQVTM, CDR2 ANQGSEA. The ends lost 3 bases at V and 2 bases at J; junction bases unmatched: 8. The CDR3 loop reads CSVDGQGSINTEAFF. The CDR3 DNA reads as TGCAGCGTTGATGGACAGGGATCGATAAACACTGAAGCTTTCTTT.

This clonotype was observed at least ten times. The chain is built from TRBV25-1 and TRBJ2-5, with TRBD2 as a possible D gene (6 bases). CDR3 length: 14 amino acids. V lost 8 bases, J lost 3 bases, and 16 bases lay in between. From germline, CDR1 is MGHDK and CDR2 SYGVNS. The CDR3 region has the DNA TGTGCCAGCGCCCGGCGGGGCCCTAAAGAGACCCAGTACTTC. Translating gives CASARRGPKETQYF.

Worth noting for this clonotype: At one of its ends the junction is not consistent with the germline gene, which may arise from a read error. The chain uses TRBV12-3 or TRBV12-4 and TRBJ1-2, with 9 bases identical to TRBD1. The CDR3 contains 15 residues. This chain's CDR3 is CANSLATGGYYGYTF. The DNA for the CDR3 is TGTGCCAACAGTTTAGCTACAGGGGGCTACTATGGCTACACCTTC.

V and J are TRBV5-1 and TRBJ2-3; TRBD2 agrees at 14 bases. The CDR3 covers 20 residues. CDR1 and CDR2 from the germline V gene are SGHRS and YFSETQ. V lost 1 base, J lost 6 bases, and 16 bases stayed unmatched. As DNA, the CDR3 is TGCGCCAGCAGCTTGCCGGGACTAGCGGGGGAGATAACGATTTTGGATACGCAGTATTTT. It encodes CASSLPGLAGEITILDTQYF.

This clonotype has more than one count but fewer than ten. CDR3: CAIRDRVNTEAFF. CDR3 in DNA: TGTGCCATCAGAGACAGGGTGAACACTGAAGCTTTCTTT. The chain combines TRBV10-3 with TRBJ1-1; 7 nucleotides align to TRBD1. Trimming removed 6 bases from V and 0 bases from J; junction bases left unmatched: 1. Germline-derived CDR1 and CDR2 are ENHRY and SYGVKD. This CDR3 spans 13 amino acids.

V usage is TRBV29-1 and J usage is TRBJ2-5; maybe TRBD2 (5 bases). Germline V CDR1 and CDR2: SQVTM, ANQGSEA. CDR3 length: 16 residues. V lost 4 bases, J lost 1 base, and 19 bases lay in between. The CDR3 reads CSVVDTGSLGQETQYF. The CDR3 coding sequence is TGCAGCGTTGTCGACACGGGAAGCTTGGGCCAAGAGACCCAGTACTTC.

This chain joins TRBV28 and TRBJ1-5; TRBD1 is a possible D gene (5 bases). Trimming removed 4 bases from V and 7 bases from J, with 20 bases in between. This CDR3 has 16 amino acids. Germline V gene sequence: CDR1 MDHEN, CDR2 SYDVKM. CDR3 bases: TGTGCCAGCAGTTCCCCCGGGGGGAGGTACTTGCAGCCCCAGCATTTT. Its translation: CASSSPGGRYLQPQHF.

At least ten counts were recorded for this clonotype. The chain carries TRBV12-3 or TRBV12-4 and TRBJ2-5; 10 bases line up with TRBD2. V dropped 3 bases and J dropped 3; count of bases not matched to a gene: 1. This CDR3 has 14 residues. CDR3 loop: CASSLLAGEETQYF. CDR3 nucleotides: TGTGCCAGCAGTTTGCTAGCGGGGGAAGAGACCCAGTACTTC.

This clonotype has a handful of counts. This chain joins TRBV25-1 and TRBJ2-5; the match to TRBD2 covers 7 bases. The CDR3 totals 15 residues. Germline lookup yields CDR1 MGHDK and CDR2 SYGVNS. Germline trimming cut 1 base from V and 4 bases from J; bases unmatched to any gene: 6. The DNA of the CDR3 is TGTGCCAGCAGTGAATCTGAGGGAGGGCCAGAGACCCAGTACTTC. This gives the protein CASSESEGGPETQYF.

The V gene is TRBV10-3, the J gene TRBJ2-7, with 8 bases lining up with TRBD1. Looked up from germline, CDR1 is ENHRY and CDR2 is SYGVKD. The length of the CDR3 is 16 residues. The V gene end was trimmed by 4 bases and the J gene end by 0 bases; junction bases not matched to a gene: 8. The CDR3, as DNA: TGTGCCATCAGTGGGACAGGGCCTAATAGCTCCTACGAGCAGTACTTC. Amino acids: CAISGTGPNSSYEQYF.

The chain carries TRBV10-2 and TRBJ2-3, with TRBD2 identical over 8 bases. Germline V gene sequence: CDR1 WSHSY, CDR2 SAAADI. The CDR3 is made up of 14 amino acids. The ends lost 6 bases at V and 5 bases at J; junction bases unmatched: 7. The CDR3 region is CASSPGGPVDTQYF. In nucleotides, the CDR3 is TGCGCCAGCAGCCCGGGGGGGCCAGTAGATACGCAGTATTTT.

The chain recombines TRBV6-1 with TRBJ1-5; D is possibly TRBD1 (5 bases). The CDR3 is 17 residues long. CDR1 is MNHNS, CDR2 SASEGT, per germline. The V and J ends lost 6 bases and 3 bases respectively, with 21 bases between them. Here the CDR3 reads CASRETSPGLYNQPQHF. CDR3 DNA sequence: TGTGCCAGCAGGGAAACTAGCCCGGGACTGTACAATCAGCCCCAGCATTTT.

This sequence joins TRBV21-1 and TRBJ1-6. TRBV21-1 is deemed a pseudogene. This CDR3 is built from 15 residues. The CDR3 here is CASSKAGPVYAPLHF. The CDR3 bases are TGTGCCAGCAGCAAAGCGGGCCCAGTTTATGCACCCCTCCACTTT.

This clonotype was recorded a few times. The CDR3 loop reads CASSEAGGQGSNSPLHF. For the CDR3, the DNA is TGTGCCAGCAGTGAAGCGGGGGGACAGGGAAGTAATTCACCCCTCCACTTT. The chain has TRBV6-1 and TRBJ1-6; 9 bases match TRBD1. J was trimmed by 6 bases and V by 0 bases; bases with no gene match: 6. This CDR3 spans 17 amino acids. Germline values: CDR1 MNHNS, CDR2 SASEGT.

This clonotype was counted only a few times. The rearrangement joins TRBV5-1 to TRBJ1-2; 10 bases match TRBD1. Looked up from germline, CDR1 is SGHRS and CDR2 is YFSETQ. CDR3 length: 16 amino acids. Trimming took 3 bases from V and 3 from J; bases not matched to a gene: 8. The CDR3 reads CASSSGQGGSYYGYTF. In DNA, the CDR3 is TGCGCCAGCAGCTCCGGACAGGGGGGCTCCTACTATGGCTACACCTTC.

The genes are TRBV19 and TRBJ2-3; D unresolved. Trimming removed 8 bases at V and 5 bases at J, with 8 bases between. The CDR3 runs to 11 residues. Germline V gives CDR1 LNHDA, CDR2 SQIVND (reference sequence). The CDR3 DNA is TGTGCCAGTCGGAGTCGAGATACGCAGTATTTT. Translated, it gives CASRSRDTQYF.

This clonotype has a handful of counts. The chain is built from TRBV6-6 and TRBJ2-6; TRBD1 is a possible D gene (5 bases). CDR1 is MNHNY and CDR2 is SVGAGI in the germline V gene (reference sequence). This CDR3 is built from 17 residues. Trimming removed 3 bases at V and 0 bases at J, with 12 bases between. DNA of the CDR3: TGTGCCAGCAGTTATGGGGTAGGGGCCTCTGGGGCCAACGTCCTGACTTTC. This sequence encodes CASSYGVGASGANVLTF.

The chain combines TRBV6-1 with TRBJ2-6; 8 bases line up with TRBD1. This CDR3 has 17 amino acids. The germline V gene has CDR1 MNHNS and CDR2 SASEGT. Trimming cost V 4 bases and J 2 bases; bases outside gene matches: 7. The CDR3 loop reads CASSALEDRAGANVLTF. CDR3 nucleotides: TGTGCCAGCAGTGCTTTAGAGGACAGGGCTGGGGCCAACGTCCTGACTTTC.

The chain couples TRBV5-1 to TRBJ1-2; 12 positions agree with TRBD1. Germline V gene lookup returns CDR1 SGHRS and CDR2 YFSETQ. Trimming took 4 bases from V and 2 from J; bases not matched to a gene: 3. This CDR3 contains 15 residues. For the CDR3, the DNA is TGCGCCAGCAGCGGGGGACAGGGGGCAAACTATGGCTACACCTTC. This translates into CASSGGQGANYGYTF.

The DNA of the CDR3 is TGTGCCAGCAGTTATGGGGGCAGGGAAGAGACCCAGTACTTC. The encoded protein is CASSYGGREETQYF. The chain has TRBV6-6 and TRBJ2-5, with TRBD1 as a possible D gene (6 bases). The germline CDR1 and CDR2 sequences are MNHNY and SVGAGI (reference sequence). The length of the CDR3 is 14 residues. Trimming stripped 3 bases from V and 3 bases from J, with 11 bases between.

This clonotype was seen more than once but under ten times. The chain couples TRBV7-3 to TRBJ2-4, with D uncertain. The CDR3 runs 14 residues. CDR1 is SGHTA and CDR2 is FQGTGA in the germline V gene. Trimming left V 4 bases short and J 8 bases short, with 15 bases between. CDR3 in amino acids: CASSSGPPGDIQYF. CDR3 nucleotide sequence: TGTGCCAGCAGCTCGGGTCCGCCGGGCGACATTCAGTACTTC.